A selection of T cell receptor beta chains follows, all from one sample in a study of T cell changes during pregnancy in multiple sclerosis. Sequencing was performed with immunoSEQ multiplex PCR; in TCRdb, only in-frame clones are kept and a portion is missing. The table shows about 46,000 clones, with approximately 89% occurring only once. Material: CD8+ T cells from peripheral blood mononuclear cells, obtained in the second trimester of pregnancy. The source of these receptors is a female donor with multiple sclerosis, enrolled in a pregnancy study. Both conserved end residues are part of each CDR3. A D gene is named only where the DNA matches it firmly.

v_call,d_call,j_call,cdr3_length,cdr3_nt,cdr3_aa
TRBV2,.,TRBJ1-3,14,TGTGTCTCGCCTCAGAACCCCAAAGGAGACACCATATATTTT,CVSPQNPKGDTIYF
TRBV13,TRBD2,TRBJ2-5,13,TGTGCCAGCAGCGCCGGGGGGAGAGAGACCCAGTACTTC,CASSAGGRETQYF
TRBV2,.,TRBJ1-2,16,TGTGCCAGCAGCCCCGGTCCCGACTGGGCTAACTATGGCTACACCTTC,CASSPGPDWANYGYTF
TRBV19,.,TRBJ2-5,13,TGTGCCAGTAGTATCGCGACAGGTAGCATGGTTGACTTC,CASSIATGSMVDF
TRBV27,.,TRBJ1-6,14,TGTGCCAGCAGTTTGCGGGGTTTGATTTCACCCCTCCACTTT,CASSLRGLISPLHF
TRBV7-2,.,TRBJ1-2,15,TGTGCCAGCAGCTACACAGGGATCCGAGACTATGGCTACACCTTC,CASSYTGIRDYGYTF
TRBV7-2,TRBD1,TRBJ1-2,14,TGTGCCAGCAGCCCGCCCGGGACAGCTTATGGCTACACCTTC,CASSPPGTAYGYTF
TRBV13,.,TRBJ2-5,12,TGTGCCAGCAGCCTGGGCCGGGAGACCCAGTACTTC,CASSLGRETQYF
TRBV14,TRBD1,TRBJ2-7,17,TGTGCCAGCAGCCAAGATTGGTCAGGGGGCCCTGGCTACGAGCAGTACTTC,CASSQDWSGGPGYEQYF
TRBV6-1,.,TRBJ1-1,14,TGTGCCAGCAGACGGACAAGCATGAACACTGAAGCTTTCTTT,CASRRTSMNTEAFF
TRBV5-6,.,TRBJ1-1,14,TGTGCCAGCAGCGAAGCGACAGGGAACACTGAAGCTTTCTTT,CASSEATGNTEAFF